Sequencing of this T cell receptor (beta chain) was carried out in a study of shared clonotypes between healthy human individuals. CD4+ cells underwent separation, giving CD45RA+ naive and CD45RA-negative memory subsets. The CDR3 consists of 15 residues. Germline V CDR1 and CDR2: MNHEY, SMNVEV (reference sequence). Trimming took 3 bases from V and 1 from J, leaving 12 bases between them. Generated by immunoSEQ multiplex PCR, the TCRdb table keeps only in-frame clones and is missing some. The sample carries a few million clones, more than 80% recorded once. The TCR was taken from a man between 18 and 35 years old in good health. This chain joins TRBV27 and TRBJ1-1, with D possibly TRBD1 on 6 matching bases. The sample was naive CD4+ T cells sorted from blood. Described subset: CD45RA+ positively selected. The CDR3 DNA sequence: TGTGCCAGCAGTTTTTCGGTCAGGGGGAACACTGAAGCTTTCTTT. Translating it yields CASSFSVRGNTEAFF.